The 30 T cell receptor beta chains reported below all come from one sample, sequenced in a study of CD8 T cells in Susac syndrome. RNA totalling roughly 0.5 to 1 ug underwent reverse transcription with random hexamers. Using its own MiXCR run on the immunoSEQ multiplex PCR reads, TCRdb lists one record per CDR3 protein. The table records 250,000 to 300,000 distinct CDR3 sequences, 70% to 90% of them present only once. Material: CD8+ T cells from PBMCs. All receptors come from a human donor with multiple sclerosis.

The V call is TRBV20-1, the J call TRBJ2-7; D remains unclear. The germline CDR1 and CDR2 sequences are DFQATT and SNEGSKA (reference sequence). The CDR3 length is 14 residues. V was pared by 0 bases and J by 2 bases, with 11 bases between. The CDR3 reads CSARDRGRTYEQYF. The CDR3 DNA sequence: TGCAGTGCTAGAGATCGTGGCAGGACCTACGAGCAGTACTTC.

The chain recombines TRBV29-1 with TRBJ2-2, with unresolved D. V was trimmed by 5 bases and J by 0 bases, leaving 7 bases between them. CDR1 is SQVTM, CDR2 ANQGSEA, per germline. This CDR3 contains 13 residues. The CDR3 nucleotides are TGCAGCGTTCACATCGCGAACACCGGGGAGCTGTTTTTT. The encoded protein is CSVHIANTGELFF.

The J gene is TRBJ2-1, the V gene TRBV29-1, with TRBD2 as a possible D gene (7 bases). Per germline, CDR1 SQVTM and CDR2 ANQGSEA. V shed 1 base and J shed 6 bases, with 13 bases lying between them. This CDR3 is 14 amino acids long. This CDR3 is CSVEGGGASNEQFF. The CDR3 nucleotides are TGCAGCGTTGAAGGTGGGGGGGCGTCCAATGAGCAGTTCTTC.

The CDR3 reads CSGGEGLTNEKLFF. The CDR3 nucleotides read TGCAGTGGGGGTGAGGGGTTAACTAATGAAAAACTGTTTTTT. The chain combines TRBV20-1 with TRBJ1-4; TRBD1 might be the D (5 bases). The V end was cut by 7 bases, the J end by 1 base, with 13 bases between. The germline V gene encodes CDR1 DFQATT and CDR2 SNEGSKA (reference sequence). There are 14 residues in the CDR3.

V usage is TRBV25-1 and J usage is TRBJ1-1, with D uncertain. This CDR3 spans 14 amino acids. Per the germline V gene, CDR1 is MGHDK and CDR2 is SYGVNS. V was clipped by 3 bases and J by 4 bases, with 12 bases between them. CDR3 residues: CASSDRGVATEAFF. The CDR3 nucleotides are TGTGCCAGCAGTGATCGTGGGGTGGCCACTGAAGCTTTCTTT.

The chain has TRBV10-3 and TRBJ2-7, with TRBD1 matching 7 bases. Germline V gene lookup returns CDR1 ENHRY and CDR2 SYGVKD. The CDR3 contains 16 residues. The V segment lost 5 bases and the J segment 2 bases; nucleotides outside the gene matches: 12. CDR3 in amino acids: CAISPTRGQRTYEQYF. DNA of the CDR3: TGTGCCATCAGTCCCACAAGGGGACAGCGGACCTACGAGCAGTACTTC.

This clonotype was observed a single time. The chain recombines TRBV20-1 with TRBJ2-7; 8 bases are shared with TRBD2. This CDR3 is 16 amino acids long. Germline CDR1 and CDR2: DFQATT and SNEGSKA (reference sequence). The V gene end was trimmed by 0 bases and the J gene end by 4 bases; junction bases not matched to a gene: 11. The CDR3 DNA sequence: TGCAGTGCTAGAGATCCATCCGGGACTAGTCCATACGAGCAGTACTTC. It encodes CSARDPSGTSPYEQYF.

The chain uses TRBV5-1 and TRBJ2-7, with D perhaps matching TRBD1 or TRBD2 (5 bases each). There are 14 residues in the CDR3. Germline CDR1 reads SGHRS; CDR2 reads YFSETQ. V was pared by 0 bases and J by 3 bases, with 10 bases between. The CDR3 DNA is TGCGCCAGCAGCTTGGCGGGTGGGGGCTACGAGCAGTACTTC. This encodes CASSLAGGGYEQYF.

J is TRBJ2-7 and V is TRBV9; no clear D gene. This CDR3 comprises 10 residues. Germline-derived CDR1 and CDR2 are SGDLS and YYNGEE. V was shortened by 3 bases and J by 5 bases, with 3 bases between the two germline ends. The CDR3 sequence: CASSGDEQYF. DNA for the CDR3: TGTGCCAGCAGCGGAGACGAGCAGTACTTC.

The chain employs TRBV30 and TRBJ2-6; D is unclear. Deletions cut 5 bases from V and 0 bases from J, with 11 bases between. This CDR3 is built from 15 residues. The germline gives CDR1 GTSNPN, CDR2 SVGIG (reference sequence). The CDR3 region has the DNA TGTGCCTGGGGTTTGGGTAGCTCTGGGGCCAACGTCCTGACTTTC. It codes for CAWGLGSSGANVLTF.

This rearrangement joins TRBV14 to TRBJ2-7, with unresolved D. V gave up 4 bases and J gave up 6 bases, with 16 bases separating them. Per germline, CDR1 SGHDN and CDR2 FVKESK. This CDR3 region has 14 residues. CDR3 bases: TGTGCCAGCAGCCCGTCTGACCCACCGGCCGAGCAGTACTTC. The encoded protein is CASSPSDPPAEQYF.

The genes are TRBV6-6 and TRBJ1-2, with TRBD1 as a possible D gene (5 bases). This CDR3 comprises 12 residues. Germline CDR1 and CDR2: MNHNY and SVGAGI (reference sequence). V lost 8 bases and J lost 1, with 8 bases in between. The CDR3 sequence: CASWGVNYGYTF. In DNA, the CDR3 is TGTGCCAGCTGGGGGGTTAACTATGGCTACACCTTC.

This sequence joins TRBV19 and TRBJ1-2; tentatively, D is TRBD1 (6 bases). V lost 5 bases to trimming and J lost 4 bases, with 14 bases between them. CDR3 length equals 14 residues. Germline V gene lookup returns CDR1 LNHDA and CDR2 SQIVND (reference sequence). The CDR3: CASSLGQLGYGYTF. The CDR3 nucleotides read TGTGCCAGTAGTCTCGGACAGTTGGGCTATGGCTACACCTTC.

The genes are TRBV20-1 and TRBJ2-1; 12 bases are a match to TRBD2. V shed 0 bases, J shed 4 bases, and the junction held 1 base outside the gene matches. Germline loops: CDR1 DFQATT, CDR2 SNEGSKA (reference sequence). This CDR3 comprises 15 residues. The CDR3 loop reads CSAREGLAGYNEQFF. CDR3 bases: TGCAGTGCTAGAGAGGGACTAGCGGGTTACAATGAGCAGTTCTTC.

The chain recombines TRBV9 with TRBJ2-5; 8 bases fit TRBD1. Looked up from germline, CDR1 is SGDLS and CDR2 is YYNGEE. The CDR3 spans 15 residues. The V and J ends lost 0 bases and 4 bases, in that order; junction bases with no gene match: 5. CDR3 coding DNA: TGTGCCAGCAGCGTAGCCGGGACAGGCGGAGAGACCCAGTACTTC. It translates to CASSVAGTGGETQYF.

The chain links TRBV4-2 to TRBJ1-5; TRBD1 matches at 7 bases. Germline CDR1 and CDR2: LGHNA and YNFKEQ. The V segment lost 0 bases and the J segment 6 bases; nucleotides outside the gene matches: 14. The CDR3 covers 18 residues. The CDR3 region is CASSQDPGGREGVQPQHF. CDR3 nucleotide sequence: TGTGCCAGCAGCCAAGACCCAGGGGGGAGAGAAGGGGTTCAGCCCCAGCATTTT.

The chain links TRBV4-3 to TRBJ1-3; D call uncertain. This CDR3 has 15 amino acids. Trimming took 2 bases from V and 0 from J, leaving 8 bases between them. CDR1 is LGHNA and CDR2 is YSLEER in the germline V gene. The CDR3 sequence: CASSQQRGSGNTIYF. CDR3 bases: TGCGCCAGCAGCCAACAACGGGGCTCTGGAAACACCATATATTTT.

The chain is built from TRBV7-9 and TRBJ2-5; 7 nucleotides agree with TRBD2. The length of the CDR3 is 15 residues. Germline assignment: CDR1 SEHNR and CDR2 FQNEAQ (reference sequence). V was pared by 2 bases and J by 5 bases, with 8 bases of the junction left unmatched. In DNA form, the CDR3 reads TGTGCCAGCAGCTTACCTCCAGGGAGGGACGAGACCCAGTACTTC. This translates into CASSLPPGRDETQYF.

The chain employs TRBV20-1 and TRBJ1-1; the D is unclear. CDR3 length equals 14 residues. CDR1 is DFQATT, CDR2 SNEGSKA, per germline (reference sequence). V was cut by 0 bases and J by 4 bases, with 12 bases left in between. As DNA, the CDR3 is TGCAGTGCTAGAGACCTACCGAGGTCCACTGAAGCTTTCTTT. It yields the protein CSARDLPRSTEAFF.

The count of this clonotype is one. J is TRBJ2-1 and V is TRBV14; maybe TRBD1 (6 bases). The CDR3 spans 14 residues. CDR1 and CDR2 (germline): SGHDN, FVKESK. V lost 3 bases, J lost 5 bases, and 11 bases lay in between. The CDR3 region is CASSQYKGDNEQFF. The CDR3 DNA reads as TGTGCCAGCAGCCAGTACAAGGGGGACAATGAGCAGTTCTTC.

The rearrangement uses TRBV5-6 and TRBJ2-5, with 9 bases lining up with TRBD2. The J segment lost 4 bases and the V segment lost 2 bases, leaving 6 bases of the junction unmatched. Germline CDR1 is SGHDT and CDR2 is YYEEEE. The CDR3 contains 15 residues. In DNA, the CDR3 is TGTGCCAGCAGCTTCGCGGGAGGGTTGTTAGAGACCCAGTACTTC. Its protein is CASSFAGGLLETQYF. The whole variable domain, remainder taken from reference TRBV5-6 and TRBJ2-5, is DAGVTQSPTHLIKTRGQQVTLRCSPKSGHDTVSWYQQALGQGPQFIFQYYEEEERQRGNFPDRFSGHQFPNYSSELNVNALLLGDSALYLCASSFAGGLLETQYFGPGTRLLVL.

The CDR3 nucleotides read TGTGCCAGCAGCGCCGCAGGGGCTACTAGCGGGAGGTTTGGCACCGGGGAGCTGTTTTTT. This gives the protein CASSAAGATSGRFGTGELFF. The gene calls are TRBV9 and TRBJ2-2; 12 bases match TRBD2. Germline CDR1 is SGDLS and CDR2 is YYNGEE. The CDR3 has 20 residues. The V gene end was trimmed by 3 bases and the J gene end by 4 bases; junction bases not matched to a gene: 16.

The chain is built from TRBV6-6 and TRBJ2-7; TRBD2 matches at 11 bases. The CDR3 spans 15 residues. V lost 5 bases, J lost 6 bases, and 9 bases stayed unmatched. From germline, CDR1 is MNHNY and CDR2 SVGAGI (reference sequence). In DNA form, the CDR3 reads TGTGCCAGCAGTGCCCTACTAGCGGGAGAATCCGAGCAGTACTTC. Amino acids: CASSALLAGESEQYF.

The chain has TRBV6-2 or TRBV6-3 and TRBJ2-3, with D possibly TRBD1 on 6 matching bases. Germline CDR1 MNHEY, CDR2 SVGEGT. Between the trimmed V and J ends, which lost 1 base and 2 bases, there was a span of 25 bases. CDR3 length equals 20 residues. CDR3 coding DNA: TGTGCCAGCAGTTACTTTCCGCCGTTCCGGGACATGGAGGTCACAGATACGCAGTATTTT. Translated, it gives CASSYFPPFRDMEVTDTQYF.

The chain is built from TRBV6-2 or TRBV6-3 and TRBJ2-2, with 8 bases aligning to TRBD1. Trimming at V came to 6 bases and at J to 5 bases, leaving 14 bases not matched to a gene. The CDR3 covers 17 residues. Germline CDR1 is MNHEY and CDR2 is SVGEGT. CDR3 sequence: CASSQSLTGEGTGELFF. CDR3 sequence (DNA): TGTGCCAGCAGCCAATCCCTGACAGGGGAAGGGACCGGGGAGCTGTTTTTT.

The J gene is TRBJ1-1, the V gene TRBV12-3 or TRBV12-4; D not certain. The CDR3 has 13 amino acids. Trimming took 5 bases from V and 0 from J, leaving 7 bases between them. CDR3 in DNA: TGTGCCAGCAGTGGAACCATGAACACTGAAGCTTTCTTT. It is translated as CASSGTMNTEAFF.

The chain is built from TRBV28 and TRBJ2-3, with D uncertain. The CDR3 is 13 amino acids. Per the germline V gene, CDR1 is MDHEN and CDR2 is SYDVKM. V dropped 7 bases and J dropped 2 bases, with 10 bases sitting between them. CDR3 sequence (DNA): TGTGCCAGCACCAAAGAAGACACAGATACGCAGTATTTT. This sequence encodes CASTKEDTDTQYF.

The rearrangement uses TRBV12-3 or TRBV12-4 and TRBJ1-1; D unresolved. There are 13 residues in the CDR3. The ends were cut back, 4 bases at V and 4 bases at J, with 10 bases in the middle. The CDR3, as DNA: TGTGCCAGCAGTTCTGACTCGGGCACTGAAGCTTTCTTT. Translated: CASSSDSGTEAFF.

The rearrangement links TRBV6-4 to TRBJ2-2; no clear D. Looked up from germline, CDR1 is MRHNA and CDR2 is SNTAGT. CDR3 length: 13 amino acids. Between the trimmed V and J ends, which lost 0 bases and 3 bases, there was a span of 2 bases. This chain's CDR3 is CASSDSYTGELFF. CDR3 DNA: TGTGCCAGCAGTGACTCATACACCGGGGAGCTGTTTTTT.

This chain uses TRBV29-1 with TRBJ2-7; the D is unclear. The germline V gene has CDR1 SQVTM and CDR2 ANQGSEA. The CDR3 is 14 amino acids. Trimming stripped 3 bases from V and 9 bases from J, with 21 bases between. As DNA, the CDR3 is TGCAGCGTTGAGGACCCCGGGCCCGTTAGAAGGCAGTACTTC. Translating it yields CSVEDPGPVRRQYF.